This T cell receptor (beta chain) is from a study of identical twins (dated by TCRdb to the mid-2010s). Background on the whole study: To test whether fetal clonotypes persist, this study deep-sequenced TCR alpha and beta repertoires from monozygotic twins, from unrelated adults of various ages, and from cord blood. Replicate twin experiments were performed at different times using different library preparation protocols to rule out contamination.

The CDR3 numbers 15 residues from cysteine through phenylalanine. Just CDR3 DNA is preserved here, 45 bases in frame from base 1. V loses 5 bases at its end and J loses 6 bases; junction bases beyond the gene matches: 9. Based on the germline V gene (reference sequence), the CDR1 and CDR2 sequences are MNHEY and SMNVEV. Only healthy Caucasian donors were included. Three pairs of female monozygotic twins, all aged about 18 to 30 years, were included in the twin cohort. CD4+ and CD8+ T cell populations were isolated with positive isolation kits from Invitrogen. As concerns this clonotype: The antigen it binds to is not known. There are no base qualities to consult, and no much larger clone falls within one base.

Receptors were amplified or captured by 5' RACE. The data were produced on an Illumina HiSeq 2000. Template switching added a universal primer binding site, and the final cDNA carried a unique molecular identifier that allowed TCR cDNA molecules to be counted accurately. First-strand cDNA for TCR alpha and beta chains was synthesized from specific primers in the conserved constant-segment region. To control for contamination, each cDNA library was double barcoded with a SMART-Mk sample barcode plus Illumina barcodes. TruSeq adapter sequences along with Illumina sample barcodes were introduced in two successive PCR steps. The Illumina HiSeq platform was used with custom primers to sequence TCR alpha and beta cDNA libraries. The original methods were these. MiGEC was used to process raw reads and extract unique molecular identifiers, and MiXCR was used to find CDR3 positions. Recombination models were inferred per individual with the repgenHMM and IGoR tools using an EM algorithm. The tcR package in R was used for shared clonotype analysis, with sharing normalized by the product of cloneset sizes. To study raw recombination without the effects of thymic and clonal selection, out-of-frame nonproductive sequences were analyzed. TCRdb handled the public reads itself, with Q25 trimming in fastp and clone calling in MiXCR, and kept productive beta chains. Under each unique CDR3 protein, matching rows form one entry showing the most common genes and DNA. What appears here as the V and J calls and clone size reflects TCRdb's work, not the paper's. Present in this sample are under 350,000 distinct CDR3 sequences, 8.5% to 9.5% of which were seen just once. Approximately 6.5% of the sample comes from the top ten.

Overall study outcomes, separate from this receptor: Compared with coincidental sharing between unrelated individuals, out-of-frame TCR alpha sequences shared between twins had an excess of sequences with low generation probability. A weaker excess of twin sharing was found in beta out-of-frame sequences because the signal-to-noise ratio was lowered by fewer shared sequences. Recombination models systematically underestimated out-of-frame TCR alpha sharing in monozygotic twins but agreed with sharing between unrelated individuals. Because the same donors could not be followed over many years, conclusions were based on cross-sectional statistical analysis. Zero-insertion analyses could be partly confounded by invariant T cells such as MAIT and iNKT, although diverse VJ usage argued against such confounding for most clonotypes. Abundant cord blood beta clonotypes had fewer insertions, young adult naive repertoires showed a similar but weaker trend, and memory repertoires showed no such trend.

Another study also made use of these data, one on yellow fever vaccine responses in identical twins. The second paper states: According to the authors, the vaccine-induced T cell response in identical twins seemed to be partly convergent and partly specific to each individual. Focusing on identical twins, the study followed the T cell clones that responded to the vaccine, and did so with precision.

This sequence originates from a woman aged 18 to 35 in good health. The chain couples TRBV27 to TRBJ2-1; 8 bases in between match TRBD1. The sample taken for sequencing was CD8+ T cells sorted from blood. The nucleotide sequence is TGTGCCAGCAGTCAGGGGACAGGAAGGGGCAATGAGCAGTTCTTC. This is translated as CASSQGTGRGNEQFF.